Included here is one T cell receptor (beta chain) sequence, with context. The antigen remains unidentified. Each sample provided at least 5.5 micrograms of extracted total RNA. Primed by a sample-barcoded 5' primer and a J-beta primer mix, a second PCR proceeded for about 7 to 12 cycles. TCRdb re-analysed the 5' RACE reads in MiXCR, keeping a single row per CDR3 protein. This table holds about 1,400,000 distinct CDR3 sequences, roughly 64% found once. V was trimmed by 1 base and J by 2 bases, leaving 14 bases between them. The CDR3 is 16 amino acids. The germline V gene has CDR1 MGHDK and CDR2 SYGVNS. This entry belongs to a study of blood T cells in healthy people across ages. Whole-study findings and limits: Without sorted subsets, naive and antigen-experienced compartments could not be conclusively compared.

The TCR comes from a man between 18 and 29 years old in good health. The rearrangement joins TRBV25-1 to TRBJ2-5; weak D call: TRBD1 (6 bases). The material sequenced was blood. The CDR3 DNA reads as TGTGCCAGCAGTGAATCGAGGGGGAGAGTACAAGAGACCCAGTACTTC. It encodes CASSESRGRVQETQYF.